A single sample gave rise to the 18 T cell receptor beta chains below, sequenced in a study of blood T cell repertoires in COVID-19 (TCRdb year 2020). Libraries were prepared through the immunoSEQ multiplex PCR assay. The source is immuneACCESS, and TCRdb retained only in-frame sequences with V and J called. Part of the clones is not carried over; for the studies checked, unresolved V genes explain less than half of this, and the remainder is unexplained. Present in this sample are under 150,000 clones, more than 60% of which were seen just once. The biggest ten clones account for over 10% of the sample. Sequencing input: peripheral blood. Every receptor here comes from a man older than 75 with acute or convalescent COVID-19.

A few counts support this clone. The chain employs TRBV19 and TRBJ1-5; 10 bases fit TRBD1. This CDR3 region has 14 residues. The germline V gene has CDR1 LNHDA and CDR2 SQIVND (reference sequence). The ends lost 7 bases at V and 3 bases at J; junction bases unmatched: 3. CDR3 amino acids: CASKTGGVNQPQHF. In nucleotides, the CDR3 is TGTGCCAGTAAGACAGGGGGCGTCAATCAGCCCCAGCATTTT.

V is TRBV5-4 and J is TRBJ2-7; D perhaps matches TRBD1 (6 bases). The germline CDR1 and CDR2 sequences are SGHNT and YYREEE (reference sequence). CDR3 size: 16 residues. V lost 2 bases and J lost 5, with 20 bases in between. Here the CDR3 DNA reads TGTGCCAGCAGCTTAAAGTCTCGGGACAAGCCTGACGAGCAGTACTTC. Its translation: CASSLKSRDKPDEQYF.

This clone was seen a single time. V and J are TRBV18 and TRBJ1-1, with TRBD1 matching over 7 bases. CDR3 size: 14 residues. V trimming: 3 bases; J trimming: 5 bases; junction bases outside the gene matches: 6. Germline V lookup: CDR1 KGHSH, CDR2 LQKENI. This CDR3 reads CASSPGRGDTEAFF. CDR3 sequence (DNA): TGTGCCAGCTCACCGGGCAGGGGGGATACTGAAGCTTTCTTT.

The J gene is TRBJ1-1, the V gene TRBV7-8; D remains ambiguous. Trimming stripped 2 bases from V and 0 bases from J, with 7 bases between. This CDR3 has 14 amino acids. Germline lookup yields CDR1 SGHVS and CDR2 FQNEAQ. This CDR3 reads CASSLISLNTEAFF. The CDR3, as DNA: TGTGCCAGCAGCTTAATATCTTTGAACACTGAAGCTTTCTTT.

This chain joins TRBV3-1 (or the pseudogene TRBV3-2) and TRBJ1-6, with 7 nucleotides matching TRBD1. V dropped 1 base and J dropped 8; count of bases not matched to a gene: 8. The CDR3 is 16 residues long. CDR1 is LGHDT and CDR2 is YNNKEL in the germline V gene (reference sequence). The CDR3 DNA reads as TGTGCCAGCAGCCAAGTCCGACAGGGCCCCCATTCACCCCTCCACTTT. Protein: CASSQVRQGPHSPLHF.

The chain employs TRBV25-1 and TRBJ2-1; possible D gene TRBD2, 5 bases. This CDR3 spans 15 amino acids. Germline-derived CDR1 and CDR2 are MGHDK and SYGVNS. V was cut by 2 bases and J by 5 bases, with 13 bases left in between. CDR3 in amino acids: CASSETRVGNNEQFF. The CDR3 DNA is TGTGCCAGCAGTGAAACAAGGGTCGGGAACAATGAGCAGTTCTTC.

The chain combines TRBV2 with TRBJ2-1, with 9 bases lining up with TRBD1. The CDR3 loop spans 14 amino acids. The germline V gene has CDR1 SNHLY and CDR2 FYNNEI. V lost 10 bases, J lost 6 bases, and 10 bases stayed unmatched. The CDR3 loop is CATKTQGASNEQFF. CDR3 DNA: TGTGCCACCAAGACACAGGGGGCGTCCAATGAGCAGTTCTTC.

The chain recombines TRBV7-2 with TRBJ2-1, with D maybe TRBD2 (7 bases). Trimming cost V 1 base and J 5 bases, with 12 bases left between them. The CDR3 is made up of 15 amino acids. Germline V gene lookup returns CDR1 SGHTA and CDR2 FQGNSA. CDR3 nucleotide sequence: TGTGCCAGCAGCTTAGACGCGGGGGCGGACAATGAGCAGTTCTTC. This encodes CASSLDAGADNEQFF. The full variable domain, with the rest looked up from reference TRBV7-2 and TRBJ2-1, is GAGVSQSPSNKVTEKGKDVELRCDPISGHTALYWYRQSLGQGLEFLIYFQGNSAPDKSGLPSDRFSAERTGGSVSTLTIQRTQQEDSAVYLCASSLDAGADNEQFFGPGTRLTVL.

The CDR3 sequence is CASSIPDRPYNEQFF. CDR3 nucleotides: TGTGCCAGTAGTATCCCAGACAGGCCATACAATGAGCAGTTCTTC. The V call is TRBV19, the J call TRBJ2-1; D is possibly TRBD1 (6 bases). The V gene lost 3 bases and the J gene lost 4 bases, with 13 bases spanning the gap. CDR1 and CDR2 from the germline V gene are LNHDA and SQIVND (reference sequence). This CDR3 region has 15 residues.

The rearrangement uses TRBV3-1 (or the pseudogene TRBV3-2) and TRBJ1-1, with a possible D match to TRBD1 (5 bases). Germline V gene data show CDR1 as LGHDT and CDR2 as YNNKEL (reference sequence). The CDR3 contains 13 residues. The V and J ends lost 6 bases and 5 bases respectively, with 13 bases between them. The CDR3 region is CASSGTLGTEAFF. CDR3 in DNA: TGTGCCAGCAGTGGGACTTTGGGGACTGAAGCTTTCTTT.

DNA for the CDR3: TGTGCCAGCTCACCAGCAGGGGAAATCGATGAGCAGTTCTTC. Translating it yields CASSPAGEIDEQFF. The chain recombines TRBV18 with TRBJ2-1, with D tentatively TRBD1 (6 bases). The germline V gene has CDR1 KGHSH and CDR2 LQKENI. V was shortened by 2 bases and J by 8 bases, with 13 bases between the two germline ends. The CDR3 has 14 residues.

The rearrangement joins TRBV19 to TRBJ1-1; D may be TRBD1 (6 bases). V lost 7 bases to trimming and J lost 5 bases, with 20 bases between them. Germline lookup yields CDR1 LNHDA and CDR2 SQIVND (reference sequence). The CDR3 has 15 amino acids. CDR3 sequence reads: CASTHPSRGATEAFF. As DNA, the CDR3 is TGTGCCAGTACCCACCCGTCCCGGGGGGCAACTGAAGCTTTCTTT.

V gene TRBV11-2 combines with J gene TRBJ2-7; D is ambiguous. CDR3 length: 15 residues. The V end lost 1 base, the J end lost 4 bases, and 14 bases lay between the germline ends. Germline CDR1 is SGHAT and CDR2 is FQNNGV. The CDR3 region has the DNA TGTGCCAGCAGCTTAGTCCCCCTCACTTCTTACGAGCAGTACTTC. Its protein product is CASSLVPLTSYEQYF.

The chain is built from TRBV16 and TRBJ2-5; tentative D call: TRBD1 (5 bases). This CDR3 has 15 residues. CDR1 is KGHSY and CDR2 is FQNENV in the germline V gene. V was trimmed by 1 base and J by 4 bases, leaving 13 bases between them. The CDR3 DNA sequence: TGTGCCAGCAGCCAATTAGTAGGACAAGGAGAGACCCAGTACTTC. Amino acid sequence: CASSQLVGQGETQYF.

The chain has TRBV19 and TRBJ2-5; D possibly corresponds to TRBD2 (5 bases). This CDR3 has 11 amino acids. Germline V gives CDR1 LNHDA, CDR2 SQIVND (reference sequence). V was shortened by 10 bases and J by 5 bases, with 11 bases between the two germline ends. This CDR3 is CATSQVETQYF. DNA for the CDR3: TGTGCCACTAGCCAGGTGGAGACCCAGTACTTC.

The V gene is TRBV29-1, the J gene TRBJ1-1, with 7 bases fitting TRBD1. Germline trimming cut 7 bases from V and 1 base from J; bases unmatched to any gene: 12. CDR3 length: 15 residues. Germline assignment: CDR1 SQVTM and CDR2 ANQGSEA. The CDR3 region is CSASTTDRANTEAFF. In DNA, the CDR3 is TGCAGCGCTTCCACCACAGACAGGGCGAACACTGAAGCTTTCTTT.

The chain carries TRBV28 and TRBJ2-2, with D perhaps matching TRBD1 (5 bases). CDR3 length: 13 amino acids. Germline values: CDR1 MDHEN, CDR2 SYDVKM. V was shortened by 4 bases and J by 7 bases, with 10 bases between the two germline ends. The CDR3 sequence: CASSSLDIGELFF. The CDR3 DNA reads TGTGCCAGCAGTTCCTTGGACATCGGGGAGCTGTTTTTT.

The chain links TRBV20-1 to TRBJ2-5, with 8 bases lining up with TRBD1. CDR3 size: 14 residues. Germline-derived CDR1 and CDR2 are DFQATT and SNEGSKA (reference sequence). With V trimmed by 3 bases and J by 4 bases, 7 bases remained unmatched. The CDR3 DNA is TGCAGTGCTAGTTACAGGGGGAATGGAGAGACCCAGTACTTC. It codes for CSASYRGNGETQYF.